This is a list of T cell receptor beta chains from one sample in a study of cytomegalovirus exposure and HLA in healthy donors. The table came from immunoSEQ multiplex PCR; TCRdb's copy has only in-frame clones and leaves some out. The sample gives some 150,000 clones, just under 85% of which show up once; more than 1.5% is in the top ten. The sequenced material came from PBMCs. Receptor source: a woman in her thirties or forties in good health and CMV-seronegative. Both conserved end residues are part of each CDR3. Each record gives: clone size, V gene, J gene, D gene, CDR3 DNA, CDR3 protein. A D gene is named only where the DNA matches it firmly. Clone size is shown for a subset of rows, as once, few, many or a class of expanded clone.

few	TRBV10-3	TRBJ2-5	-	TGTGCCGTCGAGGAGGGGGAGACCCAGTACTTC	CAVEEGETQYF
-	TRBV28	TRBJ1-2	-	TGTGCCAGCATGGGGCCGCGATATGGCTACACCTTC	CASMGPRYGYTF
-	TRBV27	TRBJ2-7	TRBD2	TGTGCCAGCAGTTACGCCAGGGTGAGCGGGAGTAACTACGAGCAGTACTTC	CASSYARVSGSNYEQYF
-	TRBV28	TRBJ2-7	-	TGTGCCAGCAGTTCTCCTAGCGCCACCTACGAGCAGTACTTC	CASSSPSATYEQYF
-	TRBV7-6	TRBJ1-5	-	TGTGCCAGCAGCTTAGTCGGGGGAGGGGAGGGCAATCAGCCCCAGCATTTT	CASSLVGGGEGNQPQHF
-	TRBV5-1	TRBJ1-1	-	TGCGCCAGCAGCTTTTACCCTTTAGGGGCAGGGAACACTGAAGCTTTCTTT	CASSFYPLGAGNTEAFF
once	TRBV5-6	TRBJ2-7	TRBD2	TGTGCCAGCAGCAACCTACCTAGCGGGAGGGACTACGAGCAGTACTTC	CASSNLPSGRDYEQYF
-	TRBV5-4	TRBJ1-1	-	TGTGCCAGCAGCTTGGCTGACACTGAAGCTTTCTTT	CASSLADTEAFF
-	TRBV7-2	TRBJ2-3	-	TGTGCCAGCAGCTTTCGACTAGTTTCATCCGCAGATACGCAGTATTTT	CASSFRLVSSADTQYF
-	TRBV7-9	TRBJ2-7	-	TGTGCCAGCAGCTTTACAGACCTATTTTACGAGCAGTACTTC	CASSFTDLFYEQYF
-	TRBV27	TRBJ2-1	TRBD2	TGTGCCAGCAGTTTATTTCGACCCGACGTCGGGACTAGCGGGAGAGGCTACAATGAGCAGTTCTTC	CASSLFRPDVGTSGRGYNEQFF
few	TRBV10-2	TRBJ2-5	-	TGCGCCAGCAGTGAGGGGGTAGCGGCCCAGGGGGCCCAGTACTTC	CASSEGVAAQGAQYF
-	TRBV5-6	TRBJ1-6	-	TGTGCCAGCAGCCTCCGACAGCACTATAATTCACCCCTCCACTTT	CASSLRQHYNSPLHF
-	TRBV7-6	TRBJ2-5	TRBD2	TGTGCCAGCAGCTTAGGGCGGGAGGGCCTTTTGTACTTC	CASSLGREGLLYF
-	TRBV7-6	TRBJ1-1	TRBD1	TGTGCCAGCAGCCTAAGAACAGGGGCCGCCATCGAAGCTTTCTTT	CASSLRTGAAIEAFF
-	TRBV19	TRBJ2-2	-	TGTGCCACCCTATCCTTCAGCCCCGGGACCGGGGAGCTGTTTTTT	CATLSFSPGTGELFF
once	TRBV10-3	TRBJ2-7	TRBD1	TGTGCCATCAGTGACGCGACAGGGGAAGGAATCGGGAGACTCGAGCAGTACTTC	CAISDATGEGIGRLEQYF